These 30 T cell receptor beta chains were sequenced from one sample in a study of T cell repertoires in cytomegalovirus infection. TCRdb passed the reads through MiXCR, listing each CDR3 protein once. The sample consists of 600,000 to 800,000 distinct CDR3 sequences, 24% of them appearing once. Material: CD8+ T cells from PBMCs. These receptors originate from a human donor in good health (CMV status not recorded). Some clones in this sample may be carry-over from other donors' samples.

The chain has TRBV29-1 and TRBJ1-1; unclear D gene. Germline assignment: CDR1 SQVTM and CDR2 ANQGSEA. V lost 1 base, J lost 0 bases, and 6 bases lay in between. The CDR3 is 13 residues long. The CDR3 loop reads CSVEGGLNTEAFF. The CDR3 DNA follows: TGCAGCGTTGAAGGGGGATTGAACACTGAAGCTTTCTTT.

This clonotype was counted at least ten times. The J gene is TRBJ2-5, the V gene TRBV12-3 or TRBV12-4; the match to TRBD2 covers 8 bases. Losses at the gene ends were 4 bases for V and 5 bases for J; bases not matched to a gene: 9. There are 15 residues in the CDR3. CDR3 bases: TGTGCCAGCAGTTCGCCGGGACTAGGGGATGAGACCCAGTACTTC. Amino acids: CASSSPGLGDETQYF.

V usage is TRBV20-1 and J usage is TRBJ2-3, with TRBD2 identical over 12 bases. The CDR3 extends over 18 amino acids. Germline V gene sequence: CDR1 DFQATT, CDR2 SNEGSKA (reference sequence). V lost 6 bases and J lost 0; bases outside the gene matches: 13. CDR3 amino acids: CSAQRWTSGDPSTDTQYF. DNA of the CDR3: TGCAGTGCCCAACGCTGGACTAGCGGGGACCCTAGCACAGATACGCAGTATTTT.

The chain uses TRBV6-6 and TRBJ2-6, with 7 bases fitting TRBD1. The CDR3 has 15 residues. Per germline, CDR1 MNHNY and CDR2 SVGAGI (reference sequence). J gave up 4 bases and V 5 bases, and 5 bases lay outside the gene matches. CDR3 coding DNA: TGTGCCAGCAGTAAGGGGGCTCCGGGGGCCAACGTCCTGACTTTC. It specifies CASSKGAPGANVLTF.

This clonotype was found many times. The V call is TRBV7-8, the J call TRBJ2-7, with 11 bases aligning to TRBD1. The CDR3 is 15 amino acids. With V trimmed by 5 bases and J by 2 bases, 5 bases remained unmatched. The V gene's germline CDR1 is SGHVS and CDR2 FQNEAQ. The CDR3 DNA reads as TGTGCCAGCAGCCGGGGGACAGGGGGTGCCTACGAGCAGTACGTC. Protein: CASSRGTGGAYEQYV.

This clonotype came up a few times. The gene calls are TRBV20-1 and TRBJ2-5; the D gene is possibly TRBD2 (6 bases). Germline values: CDR1 DFQATT, CDR2 SNEGSKA (reference sequence). The CDR3 runs 14 residues. V was clipped by 1 base and J by 5 bases, with 14 bases between them. The CDR3 sequence: CSARGGGIVETQYF. CDR3 nucleotides: TGCAGTGCTAGAGGTGGAGGGATCGTCGAGACCCAGTACTTC.

V gene TRBV6-1 combines with J gene TRBJ2-1, with TRBD2 matching over 11 bases. With V trimmed by 5 bases and J by 4 bases, 10 bases remained unmatched. Germline lookup yields CDR1 MNHNS and CDR2 SASEGT. The CDR3 covers 17 residues. CDR3 loop: CASSNNRLAGPYNEQFF. The CDR3 bases are TGTGCCAGCAGTAATAACCGACTAGCGGGGCCGTACAATGAGCAGTTCTTC.

This clonotype was seen more than once but under ten times. The chain has TRBV7-9 and TRBJ2-1; weak D call: TRBD2 (6 bases). CDR3 size: 16 residues. The ends were cut back, 5 bases at V and 1 base at J, with 15 bases in the middle. From germline, CDR1 is SEHNR and CDR2 FQNEAQ (reference sequence). CDR3 nucleotides: TGTGCCAGCAGCCCTCAGACCGGGACTTCCTACAATGAGCAGTTCTTC. This translates into CASSPQTGTSYNEQFF.

The chain couples TRBV29-1 to TRBJ1-2; D is unresolved. V shed 4 bases and J shed 7 bases, with 13 bases lying between them. CDR3 length equals 12 residues. Germline loops: CDR1 SQVTM, CDR2 ANQGSEA. The CDR3 region is CSVVWGVGGYTF. The DNA of the CDR3 is TGCAGCGTTGTCTGGGGAGTAGGTGGCTACACCTTC.

The chain is built from TRBV7-9 and TRBJ1-1, with D hard to call. The CDR3 is 15 amino acids. The germline gives CDR1 SEHNR, CDR2 FQNEAQ (reference sequence). V was shortened by 5 bases and J by 2 bases, with 15 bases between the two germline ends. CDR3: CASSLDWEKNTEAFF. For the CDR3, the DNA is TGTGCCAGCAGCCTTGATTGGGAAAAAAACACTGAAGCTTTCTTT.

The rearrangement links TRBV7-9 to TRBJ1-4; unclear D gene. V was trimmed by 4 bases and J by 2 bases, leaving 20 bases between them. The CDR3 contains 18 residues. Germline V gene sequence: CDR1 SEHNR, CDR2 FQNEAQ (reference sequence). The CDR3 protein is CASSSPFFRTGTNEKLFF. The CDR3, as DNA: TGTGCCAGCAGCTCCCCGTTCTTCCGTACGGGCACTAATGAAAAACTGTTTTTT.

This clonotype turned up a few times. The chain recombines TRBV10-3 with TRBJ1-5; D may be TRBD1 (6 bases). The CDR3 spans 15 residues. Trimming removed 2 bases from V and 6 bases from J, with 14 bases in between. Germline V lookup: CDR1 ENHRY, CDR2 SYGVKD. CDR3 sequence: CAISEDDRLSQPQHF. In nucleotides, the CDR3 is TGTGCCATCAGTGAGGACGACAGGTTGAGTCAGCCCCAGCATTTT.

In its sample, this clonotype was seen a few times. The chain combines TRBV7-9 with TRBJ2-2; the match to TRBD1 covers 10 bases. CDR3 length: 16 residues. J lost 6 bases, V lost 2 bases, and 6 bases had no gene match. Germline-derived CDR1 and CDR2 are SEHNR and FQNEAQ (reference sequence). CDR3 sequence (DNA): TGTGCCAGCAGCTTACCCGGGACAGGGGACGCCGGGGAGCTGTTTTTT. Protein: CASSLPGTGDAGELFF.

Many counts were recorded for this clonotype. The V and J genes are TRBV19 and TRBJ2-3; a possible D gene is TRBD1 (6 bases). The CDR3 runs 15 residues. Germline V gene lookup returns CDR1 LNHDA and CDR2 SQIVND (reference sequence). V was trimmed by 5 bases and J by 4 bases, leaving 16 bases between them. The CDR3 DNA reads as TGTGCCAGTAGTTACGGGACAATTGGCGCAGATACGCAGTATTTT. This codes for CASSYGTIGADTQYF. Using reference TRBV19 and TRBJ2-3 for the parts outside the CDR3, the full variable domain is DGGITQSPKYLFRKEGQNVTLSCEQNLNHDAMYWYRQDPGQGLRLIYYSQIVNDFQKGDIAEGYSVSREKKESFPLTVTSAQKNPTAFYLCASSYGTIGADTQYFGPGTRLTVL.

This clonotype was counted a few times. This sequence joins TRBV4-3 and TRBJ2-1; D gene unclear. V lost 0 bases and J 9 bases, leaving 6 bases between the germline ends. CDR1 is LGHNA and CDR2 is YSLEER in the germline V gene. The CDR3 contains 12 residues. CDR3 coding DNA: TGCGCCAGCAGCCAAGATTGGCGTGAGCAGTTCTTC. Residues: CASSQDWREQFF.

This chain joins TRBV14 and TRBJ2-7, with a tentative D call TRBD1 (5 bases). V was clipped by 1 base and J by 4 bases, with 23 bases between them. The length of the CDR3 is 18 residues. Germline V gene lookup returns CDR1 SGHDN and CDR2 FVKESK. CDR3 sequence (DNA): TGTGCCAGCAGCCAAGGCCCCTCGACAGACGTCCTTGCATACGAGCAGTACGTC. It specifies CASSQGPSTDVLAYEQYV.

This clonotype was recorded many times. V and J are TRBV7-9 and TRBJ2-2; 7 nucleotides match TRBD1. The V and J ends lost 11 bases and 1 base, in that order; junction bases with no gene match: 7. Per germline, CDR1 SEHNR and CDR2 FQNEAQ (reference sequence). This CDR3 comprises 14 residues. CDR3 sequence (DNA): TGTGCCGGGACGGGACAGCAGAACACCGGGGAGCTGTTTTTT. Amino acid sequence: CAGTGQQNTGELFF. The variable domain in full, completed from reference TRBV7-9 and TRBJ2-2, reads DTGVSQNPRHKITKRGQNVTFRCDPISEHNRLYWYRQTLGQGPEFLTYFQNEAQLEKSRLLSDRFSAERPKGSFSTLEIQRTEQGDSAMYLCAGTGQQNTGELFFGEGSRLTVL.

This clonotype was observed many times. V gene TRBV28 combines with J gene TRBJ2-2; D may be TRBD2 (6 bases). V lost 10 bases and J lost 4, with 28 bases in between. The CDR3 consists of 18 residues. In germline, CDR1 is MDHEN, CDR2 SYDVKM. The CDR3 loop reads CATYGIPGLRKSTGELFF. Written as DNA, the CDR3 is TGTGCCACCTACGGGATTCCGGGACTTCGGAAAAGCACCGGGGAGCTGTTTTTT.

The chain combines TRBV13 with TRBJ1-2; D call uncertain. Trimming cost V 5 bases and J 8 bases, with 12 bases left between them. This CDR3 spans 12 amino acids. The V gene's germline CDR1 is PRHDT and CDR2 FYEKMQ (reference sequence). CDR3 region: CASSPSRLGYTF. CDR3 coding DNA: TGTGCCAGCAGCCCATCACGGCTAGGCTACACCTTC.

The chain links TRBV7-6 to TRBJ2-7, with D perhaps matching TRBD1 or TRBD2 (5 bases each). The V gene's germline CDR1 is SGHVS and CDR2 FNYEAQ. CDR3 length: 15 amino acids. The CDR3 loop is CVSSRGTASSYEQYV. The CDR3 DNA sequence: TGTGTCAGCAGCCGAGGGACGGCCAGCTCCTACGAGCAGTACGTC.

This clonotype was picked up many times. The chain combines TRBV28 with TRBJ2-7; TRBD2 aligns across 8 bases. Germline trimming cut 7 bases from V and 0 bases from J; bases unmatched to any gene: 5. CDR1 and CDR2 (germline): MDHEN, SYDVKM. This CDR3 contains 14 residues. The CDR3 spells CASTVAGNSYEQYV. CDR3 in DNA: TGTGCCAGCACCGTAGCGGGGAACTCCTACGAGCAGTACGTC.

The chain combines TRBV6-2 or TRBV6-3 with TRBJ2-5; 8 bases align to TRBD1. CDR1 and CDR2 from the germline V gene are MNHEY and SVGEGT. CDR3 size: 14 residues. V lost 5 bases, J lost 5 bases, and 7 bases stayed unmatched. Here the CDR3 DNA reads TGTGCCAGCAGTCGGCAACAGGGGGTTGAGACCCAGTACTTC. Translated: CASSRQQGVETQYF.

This clonotype was recorded many times. V and J are TRBV10-3 and TRBJ2-3; D is unresolved. V was shortened by 6 bases and J by 2 bases, with 21 bases between the two germline ends. The CDR3 is 17 amino acids. Germline-derived CDR1 and CDR2 are ENHRY and SYGVKD. The CDR3 loop is CAIRIREPASPTDTQYF. CDR3 in DNA: TGTGCCATCAGGATCCGTGAACCAGCATCCCCCACAGATACGCAGTATTTT.

J is TRBJ1-1 and V is TRBV7-2; D possibly corresponds to TRBD1 (5 bases). The CDR3 is made up of 13 amino acids. CDR1 SGHTA and CDR2 FQGNSA come from the germline V gene. V lost 4 bases, J lost 6 bases, and 12 bases lay in between. The CDR3 protein is CASSWGGCSEAFF. DNA for the CDR3: TGTGCCAGCAGCTGGGGGGGGTGTTCTGAAGCTTTCTTT.

This clonotype occurred a few times. The J gene is TRBJ1-5, the V gene TRBV7-9; D may be TRBD1 (6 bases). This CDR3 is 15 amino acids long. V was trimmed by 1 base and J by 7 bases, leaving 14 bases between them. The V gene's germline CDR1 is SEHNR and CDR2 FQNEAQ (reference sequence). CDR3 in amino acids: CASSLDQGIGQPQHF. DNA of the CDR3: TGTGCCAGCAGCTTAGACCAGGGGATAGGGCAGCCCCAGCATTTT. Supplemented by reference TRBV7-9 and TRBJ1-5, the full variable domain reads DTGVSQNPRHKITKRGQNVTFRCDPISEHNRLYWYRQTLGQGPEFLTYFQNEAQLEKSRLLSDRFSAERPKGSFSTLEIQRTEQGDSAMYLCASSLDQGIGQPQHFGDGTRLSIL.

This clonotype occurred a few times. The chain uses TRBV28 and TRBJ1-6, with D unresolved. V lost 8 bases, J lost 14 bases, and 16 bases lay in between. This CDR3 contains 12 residues. Per germline, CDR1 MDHEN and CDR2 SYDVKM. The DNA of the CDR3 is TGTGCCAGCGGAGGCCTAATGGAAGCCCTCCACTTT. It specifies CASGGLMEALHF.

Points on this clonotype: A clone one base away is much larger, so this may be a read error. The J gene is TRBJ1-6, the V gene TRBV19; D not resolved. Between the trimmed V and J ends, which lost 3 bases and 5 bases, there was a span of 11 bases. Germline V lookup: CDR1 LNHDA, CDR2 SQIVND (reference sequence). This CDR3 contains 15 residues. This chain's CDR3 is CASSIGESHNSPLHF. The CDR3 nucleotides are TGTGCCAGTAGTATCGGGGAATCCCATAATTCACCCCTCCACTTT.

The genes are TRBV12-3 or TRBV12-4 and TRBJ2-2, with a weak D call TRBD2 (5 bases). Trimming took 6 bases from V and 5 from J, leaving 16 bases between them. The CDR3 is 15 residues long. The CDR3, as DNA: TGTGCCAGCAGCCCAACCCGGGGTGGGACCGGGGAGCTGTTTTTT. Its translation is CASSPTRGGTGELFF.

At least ten counts were recorded for this clonotype. The chain combines TRBV5-4 with TRBJ1-2, with 8 bases lining up with TRBD1. The trim removed 4 bases at V and 4 bases at J, leaving 6 bases unmatched. The germline V gene has CDR1 SGHNT and CDR2 YYREEE (reference sequence). The CDR3 has 14 residues. The CDR3 DNA sequence: TGTGCCAGCAGCGGGGACCAGGGGGCCTATGGCTACACCTTC. It is translated as CASSGDQGAYGYTF.

This clonotype was detected ten times or more. This rearrangement joins TRBV4-1 to TRBJ2-3; D call uncertain. CDR3 length: 15 amino acids. The V and J ends lost 1 base and 3 bases respectively, with 11 bases between them. The germline CDR1 and CDR2 sequences are MGHRA and YSYEKL. CDR3 in DNA: TGCGCCAGCAGCCAAGGGTTAGTCAAAACAGATACGCAGTATTTT. It specifies CASSQGLVKTDTQYF.